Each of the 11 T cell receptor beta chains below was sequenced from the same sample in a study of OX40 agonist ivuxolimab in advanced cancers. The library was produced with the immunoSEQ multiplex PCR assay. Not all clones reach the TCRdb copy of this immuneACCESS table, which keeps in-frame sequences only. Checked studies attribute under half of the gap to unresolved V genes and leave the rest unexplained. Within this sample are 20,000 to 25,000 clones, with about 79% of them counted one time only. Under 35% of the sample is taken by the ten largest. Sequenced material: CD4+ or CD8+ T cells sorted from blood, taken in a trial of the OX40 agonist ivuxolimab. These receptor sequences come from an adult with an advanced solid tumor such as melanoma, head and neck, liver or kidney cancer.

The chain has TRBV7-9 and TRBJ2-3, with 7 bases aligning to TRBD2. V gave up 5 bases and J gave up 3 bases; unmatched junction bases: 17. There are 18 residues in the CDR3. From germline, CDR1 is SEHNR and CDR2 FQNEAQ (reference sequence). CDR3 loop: CASSPIARAGVRTDTQYF. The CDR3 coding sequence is TGTGCCAGCAGCCCAATCGCTCGCGCGGGAGTGCGGACAGATACGCAGTATTTT.

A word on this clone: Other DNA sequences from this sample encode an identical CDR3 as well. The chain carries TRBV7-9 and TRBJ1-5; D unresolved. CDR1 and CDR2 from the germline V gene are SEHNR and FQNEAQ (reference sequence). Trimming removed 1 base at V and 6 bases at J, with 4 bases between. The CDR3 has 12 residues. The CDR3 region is CASSLGGQPQHF. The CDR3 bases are TGTGCCAGCAGCTTAGGAGGTCAGCCCCAGCATTTT.

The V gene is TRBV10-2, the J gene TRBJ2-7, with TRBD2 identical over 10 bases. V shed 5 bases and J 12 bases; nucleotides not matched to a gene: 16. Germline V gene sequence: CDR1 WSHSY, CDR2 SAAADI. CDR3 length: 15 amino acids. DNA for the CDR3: TGCGCCAGCAGTAGAACCGGGACTAGCGTTCTTAAAGCGTACTTC. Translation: CASSRTGTSVLKAYF.

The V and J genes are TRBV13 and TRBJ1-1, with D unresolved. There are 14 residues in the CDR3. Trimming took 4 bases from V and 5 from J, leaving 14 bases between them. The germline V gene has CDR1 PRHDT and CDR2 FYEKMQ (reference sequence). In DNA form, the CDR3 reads TGTGCCAGCAGCTCTGAGGGATTGGGAACTGAAGCTTTCTTT. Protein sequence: CASSSEGLGTEAFF.

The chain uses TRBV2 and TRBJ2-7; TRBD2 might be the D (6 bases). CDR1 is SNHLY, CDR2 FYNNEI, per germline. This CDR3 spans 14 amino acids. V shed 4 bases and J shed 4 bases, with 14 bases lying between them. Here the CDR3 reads CASSGPGLPYEQYF. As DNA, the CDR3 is TGTGCCAGCAGTGGACCGGGACTCCCGTACGAGCAGTACTTC.

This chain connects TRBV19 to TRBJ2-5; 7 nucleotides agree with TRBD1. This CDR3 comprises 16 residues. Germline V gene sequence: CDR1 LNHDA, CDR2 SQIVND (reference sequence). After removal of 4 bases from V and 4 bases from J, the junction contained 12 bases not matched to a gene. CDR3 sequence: CASSTRQGWPLETQYF. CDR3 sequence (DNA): TGTGCCAGTAGTACCCGACAGGGTTGGCCCCTAGAGACCCAGTACTTC.

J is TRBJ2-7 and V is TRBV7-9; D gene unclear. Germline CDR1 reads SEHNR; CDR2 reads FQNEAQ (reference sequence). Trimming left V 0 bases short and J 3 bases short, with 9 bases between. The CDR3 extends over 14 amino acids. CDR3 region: CASSLALKDYEQYF. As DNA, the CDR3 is TGTGCCAGCAGCTTAGCCCTAAAGGACTACGAGCAGTACTTC.

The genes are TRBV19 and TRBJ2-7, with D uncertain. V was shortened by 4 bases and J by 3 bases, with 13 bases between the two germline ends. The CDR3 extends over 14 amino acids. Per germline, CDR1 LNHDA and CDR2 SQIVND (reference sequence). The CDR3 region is CASSTLSTSYEQYF. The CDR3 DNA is TGTGCCAGTAGTACACTATCGACAAGCTACGAGCAGTACTTC. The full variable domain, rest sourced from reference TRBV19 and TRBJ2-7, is DGGITQSPKYLFRKEGQNVTLSCEQNLNHDAMYWYRQDPGQGLRLIYYSQIVNDFQKGDIAEGYSVSREKKESFPLTVTSAQKNPTAFYLCASSTLSTSYEQYFGPGTRLTVT.

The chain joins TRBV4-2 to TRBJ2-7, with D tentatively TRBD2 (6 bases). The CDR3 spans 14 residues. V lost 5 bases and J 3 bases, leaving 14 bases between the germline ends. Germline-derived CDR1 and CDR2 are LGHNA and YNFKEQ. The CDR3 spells CASSLGTQDYEQYF. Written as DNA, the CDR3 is TGTGCCAGCAGCTTGGGGACTCAGGACTACGAGCAGTACTTC.

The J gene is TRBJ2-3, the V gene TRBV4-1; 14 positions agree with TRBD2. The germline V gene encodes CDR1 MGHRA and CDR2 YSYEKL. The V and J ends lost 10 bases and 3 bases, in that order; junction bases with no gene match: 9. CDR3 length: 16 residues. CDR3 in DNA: TGCGCCACCGGCTTGGGGACTAGCGGGAGAACAGATACGCAGTATTTT. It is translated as CATGLGTSGRTDTQYF.

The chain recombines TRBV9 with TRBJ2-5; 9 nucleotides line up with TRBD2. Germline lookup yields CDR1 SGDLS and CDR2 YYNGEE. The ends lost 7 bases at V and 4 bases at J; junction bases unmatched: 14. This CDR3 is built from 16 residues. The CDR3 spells CASARGSGRGIETQYF. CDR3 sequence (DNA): TGTGCCAGCGCCCGAGGTAGCGGGAGAGGAATAGAGACCCAGTACTTC.